The subject of this entry is one T cell receptor beta chain. Its antigen remains unknown. CDR3 length equals 16 residues. The V gene's germline CDR1 is MGHRA and CDR2 YSYEKL. The V gene end was trimmed by 4 bases and the J gene end by 4 bases; junction bases not matched to a gene: 12. These data belong to a study of shared clonotypes between healthy human individuals. Study-level results: Enrolling few donors narrowed the genetic and exposure-history diversity that was represented.

Profiling relied on immunoSEQ multiplex PCR, and the TCRdb table lists in-frame clones only, not all of them. The sample has under 850,000 clones; 72% are singletons. This rearrangement joins TRBV4-1 to TRBJ2-5; 7 bases map to TRBD2. Sequenced material: memory CD4+ T cells sorted from blood. Subset noted: CD45RA-negative fraction. This receptor was identified in a woman aged 25 to 39 in good health. CDR3 residues: CASSRPGDYARETQYF. CDR3 nucleotides: TGCGCCAGCAGCCGGCCGGGGGACTACGCACGAGAGACCCAGTACTTC.